The sequence of this T cell receptor beta chain was determined in a study of blood T cell repertoires in COVID-19. Using immunoSEQ multiplex PCR, the repertoire was profiled, and TCRdb retains in-frame clones only, with some absent. The profile shows 200,000 to 250,000 clones, roughly 87% of them singletons. V lost 0 bases to trimming and J lost 5 bases; unmatched junction nucleotides: 4. The germline V gene has CDR1 SQVTM and CDR2 ANQGSEA. This CDR3 is 15 amino acids long. The sample comprised PBMCs or T cells enriched from blood (not recorded which). This rearrangement joins TRBV29-1 to TRBJ2-3; 11 bases match TRBD2. The TCR sequence derives from a man aged 18 to 35 with acute COVID-19. CDR3 in amino acids: CSVEEGLAVVDTQYF. The CDR3 region has the DNA TGCAGCGTTGAAGAGGGACTAGCGGTCGTAGATACGCAGTATTTT.